This TCR beta chain is drawn from a study of blood T cell repertoires in COVID-19. Method: immunoSEQ multiplex PCR; TCRdb's copy keeps in-frame clones and lacks some. Of approximately 210,000 clones in the sample, about 76% were seen once. Participant-reported clinical history was the basis for cohort assignment. This CDR3 spans 15 amino acids. Germline V CDR1 and CDR2: SGHAT, FQDESV (reference sequence). Deletions cut 5 bases from V and 0 bases from J, with 14 bases between. The sequence came from a woman aged 50 to 60 with acute COVID-19. The chain recombines TRBV11-1 with TRBJ2-7; D is possibly TRBD1 (5 bases). Sequenced: PBMCs or T cells enriched from blood (not recorded which). The CDR3 sequence is CASSGWGASSYEQYF. CDR3 sequence (DNA): TGTGCCAGCAGCGGCTGGGGCGCGAGCTCCTACGAGCAGTACTTC.